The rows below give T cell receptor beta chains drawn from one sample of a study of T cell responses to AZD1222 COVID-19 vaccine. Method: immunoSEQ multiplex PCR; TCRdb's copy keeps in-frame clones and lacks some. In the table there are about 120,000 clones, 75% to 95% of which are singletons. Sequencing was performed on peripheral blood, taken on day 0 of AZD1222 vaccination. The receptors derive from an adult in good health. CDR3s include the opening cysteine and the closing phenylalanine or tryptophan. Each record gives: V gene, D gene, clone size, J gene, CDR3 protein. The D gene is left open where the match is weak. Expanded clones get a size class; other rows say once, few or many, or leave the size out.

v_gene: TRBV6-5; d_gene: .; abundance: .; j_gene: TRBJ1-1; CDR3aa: CASSYRGRVEAFF
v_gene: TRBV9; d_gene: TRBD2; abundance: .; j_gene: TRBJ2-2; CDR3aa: CASSVSSGMNTGELFF
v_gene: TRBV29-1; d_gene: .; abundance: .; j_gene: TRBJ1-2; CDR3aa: CSAGQPPYGYTF
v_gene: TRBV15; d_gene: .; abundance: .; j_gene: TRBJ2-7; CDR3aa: CATGAELRTAYEQYF
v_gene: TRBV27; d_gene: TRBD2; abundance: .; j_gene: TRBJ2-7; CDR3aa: CASSPLAGRYEQYF
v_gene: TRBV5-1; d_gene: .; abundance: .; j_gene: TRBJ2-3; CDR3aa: CASSNPAGTDTQYF
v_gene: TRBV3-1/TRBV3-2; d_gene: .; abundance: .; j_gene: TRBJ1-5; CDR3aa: CASSNSNQPQHF
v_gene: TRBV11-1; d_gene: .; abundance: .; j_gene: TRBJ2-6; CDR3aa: CASSPQNSGANVLTF
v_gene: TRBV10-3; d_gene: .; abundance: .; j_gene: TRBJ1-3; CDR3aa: CAISGTDGGNTIYF
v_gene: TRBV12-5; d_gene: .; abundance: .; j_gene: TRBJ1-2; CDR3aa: CASAGSGYGYTF
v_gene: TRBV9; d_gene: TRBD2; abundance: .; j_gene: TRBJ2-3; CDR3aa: CASSVRGTSGPTDTQYF
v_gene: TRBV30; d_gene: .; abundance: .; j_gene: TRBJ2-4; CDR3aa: CACECTAVKNIQYF
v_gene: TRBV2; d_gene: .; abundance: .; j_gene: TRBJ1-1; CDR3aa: CASSSIGVSEAFF
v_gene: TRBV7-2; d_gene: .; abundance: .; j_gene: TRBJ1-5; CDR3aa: CASSLRAGSNSNQPQHF
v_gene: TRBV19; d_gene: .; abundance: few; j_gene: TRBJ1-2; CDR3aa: CATAHTLYGYTF
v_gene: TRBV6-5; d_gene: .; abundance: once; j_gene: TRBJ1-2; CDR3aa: CASRGPQVPLSGYTF
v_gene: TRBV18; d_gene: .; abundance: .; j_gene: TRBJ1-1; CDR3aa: CASSPEEGTEAFF
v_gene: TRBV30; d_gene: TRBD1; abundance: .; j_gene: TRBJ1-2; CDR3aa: CAWSVLGRGQNYGYTF
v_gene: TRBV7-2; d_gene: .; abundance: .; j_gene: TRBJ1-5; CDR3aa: CATGTNNQPQHF
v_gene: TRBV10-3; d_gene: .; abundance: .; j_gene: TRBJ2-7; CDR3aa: CAIRIGDSYEQYF
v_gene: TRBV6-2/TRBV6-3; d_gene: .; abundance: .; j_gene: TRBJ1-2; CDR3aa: CASSYAGAGLYGYTF
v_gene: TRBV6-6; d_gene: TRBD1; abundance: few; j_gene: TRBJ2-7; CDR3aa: CASSSPGQGYEQYF
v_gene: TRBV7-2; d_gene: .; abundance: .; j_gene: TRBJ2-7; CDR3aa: CASSFFGTYSYEQYF
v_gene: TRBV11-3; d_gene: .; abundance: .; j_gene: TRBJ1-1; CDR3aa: CASSLGVGGTEAFF
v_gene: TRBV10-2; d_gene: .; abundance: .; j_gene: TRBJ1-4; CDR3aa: CASSGTANEKLFF
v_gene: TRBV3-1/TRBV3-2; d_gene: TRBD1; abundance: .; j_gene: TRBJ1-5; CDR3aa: CASSQGQDQPQHF
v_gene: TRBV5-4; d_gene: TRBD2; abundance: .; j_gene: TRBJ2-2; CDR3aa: CASNVAGGPSTGELFF
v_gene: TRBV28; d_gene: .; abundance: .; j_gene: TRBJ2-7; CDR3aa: CASSRLYEQYF
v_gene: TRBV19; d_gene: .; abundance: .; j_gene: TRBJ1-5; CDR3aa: CASGDEQYSNQPQHF
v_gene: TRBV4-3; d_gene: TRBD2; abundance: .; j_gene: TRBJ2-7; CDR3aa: CASSQTGLGAREQYF
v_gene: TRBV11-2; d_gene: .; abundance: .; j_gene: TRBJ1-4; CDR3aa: CASSLGGQPEKLFF
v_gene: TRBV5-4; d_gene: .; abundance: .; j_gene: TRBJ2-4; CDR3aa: CASRGTGPAKNIQYF
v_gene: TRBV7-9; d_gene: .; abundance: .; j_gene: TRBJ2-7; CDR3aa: CASSSAGQGWDEQYF
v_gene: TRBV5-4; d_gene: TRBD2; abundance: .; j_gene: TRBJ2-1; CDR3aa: CASSSLAGYSYNEQFF
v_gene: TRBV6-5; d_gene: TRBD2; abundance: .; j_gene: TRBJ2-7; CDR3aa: CASRRLAGPTEQYF
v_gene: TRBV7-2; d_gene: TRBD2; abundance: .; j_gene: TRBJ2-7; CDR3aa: CASSRQRELVYEQYF
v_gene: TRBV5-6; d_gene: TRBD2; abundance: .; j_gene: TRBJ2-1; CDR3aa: CASSQAGGSYNEQFF
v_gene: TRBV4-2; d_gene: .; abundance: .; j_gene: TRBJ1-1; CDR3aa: CASSQVGGLGTEAFF
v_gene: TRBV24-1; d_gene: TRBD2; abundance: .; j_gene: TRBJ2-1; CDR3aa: CATSSRLAGGTEQFF
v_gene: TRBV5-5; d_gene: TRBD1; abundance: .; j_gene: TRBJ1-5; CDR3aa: CASSSDRDQPQHF
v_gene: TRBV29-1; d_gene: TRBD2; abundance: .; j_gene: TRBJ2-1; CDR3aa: CSVEGPPRSGSGSPYEQFF
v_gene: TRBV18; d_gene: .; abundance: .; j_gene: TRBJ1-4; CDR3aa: CASSPSEGFKEKLFF
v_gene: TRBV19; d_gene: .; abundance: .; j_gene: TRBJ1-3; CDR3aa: CASTQHLRGNTIYF
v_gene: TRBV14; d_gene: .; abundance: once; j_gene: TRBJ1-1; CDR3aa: CASSLAGLSAEAFF
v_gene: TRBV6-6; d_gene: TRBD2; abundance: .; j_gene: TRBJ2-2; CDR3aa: CASSYPGGTHTGELFF
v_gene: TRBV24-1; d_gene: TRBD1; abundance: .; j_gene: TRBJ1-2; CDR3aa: CATSEGGQAYGYTF
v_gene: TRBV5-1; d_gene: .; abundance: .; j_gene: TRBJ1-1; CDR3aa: CASSLVQGATEAFF
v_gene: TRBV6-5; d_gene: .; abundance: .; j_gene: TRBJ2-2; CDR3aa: CASSFLATGELFF
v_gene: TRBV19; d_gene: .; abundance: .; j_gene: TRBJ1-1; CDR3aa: CASSVDLPTTEAFF
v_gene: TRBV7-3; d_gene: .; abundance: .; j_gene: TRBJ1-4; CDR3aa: CASAEQLGEKLFF
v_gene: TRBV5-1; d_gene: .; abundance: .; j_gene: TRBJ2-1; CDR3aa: CASHKVGDEQFF
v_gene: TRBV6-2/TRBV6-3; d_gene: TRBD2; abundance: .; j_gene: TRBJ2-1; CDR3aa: CASSYLAGGSYNEQFF